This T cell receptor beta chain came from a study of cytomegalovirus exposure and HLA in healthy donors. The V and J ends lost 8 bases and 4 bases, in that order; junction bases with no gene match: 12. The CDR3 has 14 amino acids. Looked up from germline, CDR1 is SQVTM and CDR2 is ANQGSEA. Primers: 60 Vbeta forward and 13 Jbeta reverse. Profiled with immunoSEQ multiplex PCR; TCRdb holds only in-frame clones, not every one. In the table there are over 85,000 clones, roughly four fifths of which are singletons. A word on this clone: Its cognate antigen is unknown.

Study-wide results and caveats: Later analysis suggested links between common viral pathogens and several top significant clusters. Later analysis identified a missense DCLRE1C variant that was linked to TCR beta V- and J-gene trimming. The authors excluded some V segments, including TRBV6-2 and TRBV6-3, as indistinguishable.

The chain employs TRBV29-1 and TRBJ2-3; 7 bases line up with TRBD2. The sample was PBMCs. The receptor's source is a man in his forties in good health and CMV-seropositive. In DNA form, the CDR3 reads TGCAGCACACGGCGGGGGATGGGGTCAGATACGCAGTATTTT. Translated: CSTRRGMGSDTQYF.